These 31 T cell receptor beta chains came from one sample sequenced in a study of CD8+CD57+ T cells in acquired aplastic anemia. Patients included in sequencing had previously demonstrated CD8+CD57+ cell expansion by flow cytometry. Both TCR beta VDJ combination and CDR3 sequence profiling were carried out. Genomic DNA was the template for this profiling. TCRdb used MiXCR to reprocess the reads, holding one entry per CDR3 protein. In the table there are 120,000 or so distinct CDR3 sequences, over 30% of which are singletons. Sequenced input: sorted CD4+, CD8+, or CD8+CD57+ T cells (not recorded which) from PBMCs. These receptors all come from a human donor with aplastic anemia.

The rearrangement links TRBV24-1 to TRBJ2-5; TRBD2 agrees at 8 bases. The CDR3 contains 16 residues. Unmatched junction bases numbered 7, after V lost 3 bases and J lost 2 bases. The germline CDR1 and CDR2 sequences are KGHDR and SFDVKD. CDR3 in DNA: TGTGCCACCAGTGATCCCACAGCGGGAGTACAAGAGACCCAGTACTTC. It encodes CATSDPTAGVQETQYF.

The chain is built from TRBV5-4 and TRBJ1-6; tentatively, D is TRBD1 (5 bases). Germline V lookup: CDR1 SGHNT, CDR2 YYREEE (reference sequence). V was cut by 3 bases and J by 10 bases, with 5 bases left in between. CDR3 length equals 11 residues. The CDR3 region has the DNA TGTGCCAGCAGCTGGGGGTCACCCCTCCACTTT. Translated, it gives CASSWGSPLHF. Full variable domain (missing parts from reference TRBV5-4 and TRBJ1-6): ETGVTQSPTHLIKTRGQQVTLRCSSQSGHNTVSWYQQALGQGPQFIFQYYREEENGRGNFPPRFSGLQFPNYSSELNVNALELDDSALYLCASSWGSPLHFGNGTRLTVT.

The table lists this clonotype with a few counts. The chain has TRBV18 and TRBJ2-3, with 9 bases that match TRBD1. The germline V gene has CDR1 KGHSH and CDR2 LQKENI. CDR3 length equals 14 residues. Trimming at V came to 6 bases and at J to 4 bases, leaving 5 bases not matched to a gene. The DNA for the CDR3 is TGTGCCAGCTCGCCATGGGACAGGGCAGATACGCAGTATTTT. The encoded protein is CASSPWDRADTQYF.

The genes are TRBV10-3 and TRBJ1-6, with no clear D. The CDR3 has 12 amino acids. V lost 6 bases and J 10 bases, leaving 10 bases between the germline ends. In germline, CDR1 is ENHRY, CDR2 SYGVKD. The CDR3 nucleotides read TGTGCCATCAGACCGGGAGGGTCACCCCTCCACTTT. It codes for CAIRPGGSPLHF.

This chain connects TRBV20-1 to TRBJ2-1; 9 nucleotides agree with TRBD2. Germline V gene sequence: CDR1 DFQATT, CDR2 SNEGSKA (reference sequence). CDR3 length equals 14 residues. Germline trimming cut 1 base from V and 3 bases from J; bases unmatched to any gene: 1. The CDR3 loop reads CSARGLADYNEQFF. CDR3 nucleotides: TGCAGTGCTAGAGGACTAGCGGACTACAATGAGCAGTTCTTC.

The V gene is TRBV29-1, the J gene TRBJ2-1; 10 nucleotides match TRBD2. CDR1 and CDR2 (germline): SQVTM, ANQGSEA. Trimming took 6 bases from V and 8 from J; bases not matched to a gene: 4. The CDR3 runs 12 residues. The CDR3 loop is CSVVSGGDEQFF. In DNA form, the CDR3 reads TGCAGCGTAGTGAGCGGGGGGGATGAGCAGTTCTTC.

This sequence joins TRBV19 and TRBJ1-2, with TRBD1 matching 9 bases. CDR3 length equals 15 residues. The junction had 3 bases not matched to a gene; V was cut back by 1 base and J by 3 bases. In germline, CDR1 is LNHDA, CDR2 SQIVND (reference sequence). CDR3 protein: CASSIGTGAHYGYTF. The CDR3 DNA reads TGTGCCAGTAGTATAGGGACAGGGGCCCACTATGGCTACACCTTC.

This clonotype was seen at least ten times. This chain links TRBV20-1 with TRBJ1-1; D remains ambiguous. V was cut by 0 bases and J by 1 base, with 9 bases left in between. The CDR3 extends over 14 amino acids. CDR1 DFQATT and CDR2 SNEGSKA come from the germline V gene (reference sequence). The DNA of the CDR3 is TGCAGTGCTAGAGATTGGCAGGCGAACACTGAAGCTTTCTTT. Its protein is CSARDWQANTEAFF.

The chain couples TRBV25-1 to TRBJ2-7; weak D call: TRBD2 (5 bases). This CDR3 is built from 21 residues. Trimming stripped 6 bases from V and 2 bases from J, with 35 bases between. The germline CDR1 and CDR2 sequences are MGHDK and SYGVNS. The CDR3 coding sequence is TGTGCCAGCAGCTTGGCGGCGGGTGAGGGTCAAGGCACCAGACTCACCTACGAGCAGTACTTC. Its protein product is CASSLAAGEGQGTRLTYEQYF.

This clonotype was observed many times. V usage is TRBV2 and J usage is TRBJ1-4; D uncertain. CDR3 length: 13 amino acids. Per germline, CDR1 SNHLY and CDR2 FYNNEI. V dropped 11 bases and J dropped 3 bases, with 13 bases sitting between them. DNA of the CDR3: TGTGCCGGTCATGAGGCGCCTAATGAAAAACTGTTTTTT. Translation gives CAGHEAPNEKLFF. Together with reference TRBV2 and TRBJ1-4, the CDR3 gives the full variable domain: EPEVTQTPSHQVTQMGQEVILRCVPISNHLYFYWYRQILGQKVEFLVSFYNNEISEKSEIFDDQFSVERPDGSNFTLKIRSTKLEDSAMYFCAGHEAPNEKLFFGSGTQLSVL.

Many counts were recorded for this clonotype. The J gene is TRBJ1-1, the V gene TRBV2, with D unclear. Trimming shortened V by 8 bases and J by 4 bases, and 11 bases separated the two germline ends. The germline V gene encodes CDR1 SNHLY and CDR2 FYNNEI. The CDR3 spans 12 residues. The CDR3 region is CASGESPTEAFF. CDR3 nucleotides: TGTGCCAGCGGGGAAAGCCCCACTGAAGCTTTCTTT.

A note on this clonotype: This may arise from a read error, as a much more abundant clone is one base away. This chain uses TRBV4-3 with TRBJ1-4, with a possible D match to TRBD1 (6 bases). Germline CDR1 is LGHNA and CDR2 is YSLEER. V was shortened by 4 bases and J by 8 bases, with 17 bases between the two germline ends. This CDR3 comprises 15 residues. The CDR3 is CASSREVQGREKLFF. In DNA, the CDR3 is TGCGCCAGCAGCCGAGAGGTACAGGGAAGAGAAAAACTGTTTTTT.

The CDR3 loop reads CAISGAGGPYEQYF. The CDR3 bases are TGTGCCATCAGCGGGGCGGGAGGGCCCTACGAGCAGTACTTC. This chain uses TRBV10-3 with TRBJ2-7; 9 bases fit TRBD2. With 6 bases clipped from V and 2 bases from J, the junction kept 5 bases outside the gene matches. The CDR3 consists of 14 residues. CDR1 is ENHRY, CDR2 SYGVKD, per germline.

As to this clonotype: Likely a read error: the CDR3 ends without its conserved phenylalanine or tryptophan. The CDR3 reads CASSFLQGIEQFL. The DNA of the CDR3 is TGTGCCAGCAGTTTTCTTCAGGGGATTGAGCAGTTCCTC. The chain has TRBV27 and TRBJ2-1; D perhaps matches TRBD1 (6 bases). Between the trimmed V and J ends, which lost 3 bases and 9 bases, there was a span of 12 bases. Germline V gives CDR1 MNHEY, CDR2 SMNVEV (reference sequence). The CDR3 sequence is 13 residues long.

Notes on this clonotype: Because the CDR3 is missing its conserved closing phenylalanine or tryptophan, this is likely a read error. The V call is TRBV19, the J call TRBJ1-5, with 8 bases lining up with TRBD1. The CDR3 runs 15 residues. CDR1 LNHDA and CDR2 SQIVND come from the germline V gene (reference sequence). CDR3: CASGLTGETSQPQHS. CDR3 bases: TGTGCCAGTGGACTGACAGGGGAAACAAGTCAGCCTCAGCATTCT.

A few counts support this clonotype. In this CDR3 the conserved last residue, phenylalanine or tryptophan, is missing, so a read error is likely. This chain's CDR3 is CASSPLTGGSETQYV. The CDR3 bases are TGCGCCAGCAGCCCCCTGACAGGGGGCTCGGAGACCCAGTACGTC. The chain recombines TRBV5-1 with TRBJ2-5, with TRBD1 matching over 10 bases. Looked up from germline, CDR1 is SGHRS and CDR2 is YFSETQ. The CDR3 totals 15 residues. After removal of 4 bases from V and 5 bases from J, the junction contained 8 bases not matched to a gene.

This clonotype was observed many times. The V and J genes are TRBV29-1 and TRBJ1-2, with a possible D match to TRBD1 (6 bases). The germline CDR1 and CDR2 sequences are SQVTM and ANQGSEA. The CDR3 runs 12 residues. The V end lost 4 bases, the J end lost 7 bases, and 13 bases lay between the germline ends. CDR3 region: CSVVRGVGGYTF. For the CDR3, the DNA is TGCAGCGTTGTTAGGGGGGTGGGTGGCTACACCTTC.

About this clonotype itself: The junction shows a germline mismatch at one end, possibly a read error. The chain links TRBV7-3 to TRBJ2-1; 9 nucleotides line up with TRBD1. This CDR3 is 15 amino acids long. Germline V lookup: CDR1 SGHTA, CDR2 FQGTGA. The CDR3 DNA reads as TGTGCCAGTAGCTTACAGGGGGCCGTCTACAATGAGCAGTTCTTC. Protein sequence: CASSLQGAVYNEQFF. The whole variable domain, remainder taken from reference TRBV7-3 and TRBJ2-1, is GAGVSQTPSNKVTEKGKYVELRCDPISGHTALYWYRQSLGQGPEFLIYFQGTGAADDSGLPNDRFFAVRPEGSVSTLKIQRTERGDSAVYLCASSLQGAVYNEQFFGPGTRLTVL.

The sample holds a few counts of this clonotype. With a much larger clone just one base away, this may be a read error. The J gene is TRBJ1-2, the V gene TRBV10-3; 7 bases are shared with TRBD1. Germline V gives CDR1 ENHRY, CDR2 SYGVKD. This CDR3 comprises 14 residues. DNA of the CDR3: TGTCCCACGTCACGAGGGGTTGTTGGACAGGTCTACGCCTTC. Residues: CPTSRGVVGQVYAF.

The chain couples TRBV29-1 to TRBJ1-2; no clear D gene. CDR1 SQVTM and CDR2 ANQGSEA come from the germline V gene. This CDR3 comprises 12 residues. Trimming took 7 bases from V and 3 from J, leaving 12 bases between them. As DNA, the CDR3 is TGCAGCGCCCCCCCGGGCGACTATGGCTACACCTTC. Protein product: CSAPPGDYGYTF.

The CDR3 sequence is CASTLGGFGNTIYF. The CDR3 DNA follows: TGTGCCAGCACATTAGGGGGTTTTGGAAACACCATATATTTT. The chain uses TRBV7-3 and TRBJ1-3, with a tentative D call TRBD1 (6 bases). Germline lookup yields CDR1 SGHTA and CDR2 FQGTGA. There are 14 residues in the CDR3. Between the trimmed V and J ends, which lost 7 bases and 3 bases, there was a span of 13 bases.

The V call is TRBV19, the J call TRBJ1-2; 7 nucleotides match TRBD1. The CDR3 has 13 residues. Germline values: CDR1 LNHDA, CDR2 SQIVND (reference sequence). Trimming removed 3 bases from V and 10 bases from J; junction bases left unmatched: 8. In nucleotides, the CDR3 is TGTGCCAGTAGTATTAACTCGGGACAGTTCTACACCTTC. Protein product: CASSINSGQFYTF.

This clonotype was seen a few times. The chain is built from TRBV10-2 and TRBJ2-7, with D perhaps matching TRBD1 (5 bases). V lost 1 base and J lost 4, with 14 bases in between. The CDR3 totals 15 residues. Germline CDR1 WSHSY, CDR2 SAAADI. The CDR3 sequence is CASSEFGQGLYEQYF. In DNA form, the CDR3 reads TGCGCCAGCAGTGAGTTCGGGCAGGGTTTGTACGAGCAGTACTTC.

As for this clonotype: Given a much more abundant clone one base away, this may be a read error. The V and J genes are TRBV6-1 and TRBJ2-3; TRBD1 matches at 8 bases. The trim removed 6 bases at V and 2 bases at J, leaving 4 bases unmatched. The CDR3 consists of 14 residues. CDR1 and CDR2 (germline): MNHNS, SASEGT. CDR3 coding DNA: TGTGCCAGCAGACAGGACAGGGTCACAGATACGCAGTATTTT. Translated: CASRQDRVTDTQYF.

The chain combines TRBV19 with TRBJ1-1, with a tentative D call TRBD1 (6 bases). Looked up from germline, CDR1 is LNHDA and CDR2 is SQIVND (reference sequence). With 6 bases removed from V and 0 bases from J, the gap between germline ends came to 17 bases. This CDR3 is built from 16 residues. DNA for the CDR3: TGTGCCAGTAGGATACAAACAGGGTTGGTGAACACTGAAGCTTTCTTT. Amino acids: CASRIQTGLVNTEAFF. The entire variable domain, with the rest obtained from reference TRBV19 and TRBJ1-1, is as follows: DGGITQSPKYLFRKEGQNVTLSCEQNLNHDAMYWYRQDPGQGLRLIYYSQIVNDFQKGDIAEGYSVSREKKESFPLTVTSAQKNPTAFYLCASRIQTGLVNTEAFFGQGTRLTVV.

For this clonotype: A much larger clone differs from this one at a single base, so this may be a read error. The conserved final phenylalanine or tryptophan is absent from the CDR3, which likely points to a read error. This rearrangement joins TRBV6-5 to TRBJ1-2; D gene unclear. Trimming left V 0 bases short and J 4 bases short, with 12 bases between. From germline, CDR1 is MNHEY and CDR2 SVGAGI. The CDR3 runs 15 residues. DNA for the CDR3: TGTGCCAGCAGTTACTCAGGCTTACCTTCCTATGGCTACACCCTC. Translating it yields CASSYSGLPSYGYTL.

This clonotype was seen a handful of times. Given a much more abundant clone one base away, this may be a read error. The rearrangement links TRBV6-5 to TRBJ2-7, with a possible D match to TRBD2 (5 bases). The length of the CDR3 is 12 residues. Germline CDR1 reads MNHEY; CDR2 reads SVGAGI. V gave up 7 bases and J gave up 7 bases, with 14 bases separating them. The CDR3 region has the DNA TGTGCCAGCAATTCCAGAGGCGGGGAGCAGTACTTC. The encoded protein is CASNSRGGEQYF.

This clonotype was detected once. Germline and junction disagree at one end, which may indicate a read error. The V call is TRBV6-1, the J call TRBJ2-1, with D possibly TRBD1 on 6 matching bases. The V gene's germline CDR1 is MNHNS and CDR2 SASEGT. This CDR3 region has 16 residues. CDR3 nucleotide sequence: TGTGCCAGCGGGGGCCGGGGCGGTCCCTCCTGCAATGAGCAGTTCTTC. Residues: CASGGRGGPSCNEQFF.

The V gene is TRBV19, the J gene TRBJ1-1; possibly TRBD1 for D (5 bases). Germline V lookup: CDR1 LNHDA, CDR2 SQIVND (reference sequence). This CDR3 is built from 13 residues. The V gene lost 6 bases and the J gene lost 3 bases, with 11 bases spanning the gap. The CDR3 loop reads CASRQVWDTEAFF. DNA of the CDR3: TGTGCCAGTAGACAGGTATGGGACACTGAAGCTTTCTTT. Full variable domain (missing parts from reference TRBV19 and TRBJ1-1): DGGITQSPKYLFRKEGQNVTLSCEQNLNHDAMYWYRQDPGQGLRLIYYSQIVNDFQKGDIAEGYSVSREKKESFPLTVTSAQKNPTAFYLCASRQVWDTEAFFGQGTRLTVV.

V gene TRBV15 combines with J gene TRBJ2-7; 8 bases are a match to TRBD1. Germline V gives CDR1 LNHNV, CDR2 YYDKDF (reference sequence). V lost 1 base to trimming and J lost 0 bases; unmatched junction nucleotides: 2. This CDR3 spans 15 amino acids. The CDR3: CATSRVGTGSYEQYF. The DNA for the CDR3 is TGTGCCACCAGCAGAGTGGGGACAGGCTCCTACGAGCAGTACTTC.

The sample holds many counts of this clonotype. The chain employs TRBV6-2 or TRBV6-3 and TRBJ2-5; D not resolved. CDR1 and CDR2 (germline): MNHEY, SVGEGT. The CDR3 is 10 amino acids. V dropped 5 bases and J dropped 6 bases, with 4 bases sitting between them. This CDR3 is CASSAKTQYF. CDR3 coding DNA: TGTGCCAGCAGTGCGAAGACCCAGTACTTC.